The 25 T cell receptor beta chains presented below share a single source sample, sequenced in a study of T cell responses to AZD1222 COVID-19 vaccine. Measured with immunoSEQ multiplex PCR; TCRdb has only the in-frame clones, and not every one. This sample carries approximately 160,000 clones, 90% to 95% of them seen once, and the ten largest clones take under 6%. This specimen consisted of peripheral blood, obtained 28 days after the second AZD1222 dose. These receptors all come from an adult who received the AZD1222 COVID-19 vaccine.

A single count supports this clone. The genes are TRBV14 and TRBJ1-3; 9 nucleotides line up with TRBD1. With 1 base clipped from V and 4 bases from J, the junction kept 5 bases outside the gene matches. In germline, CDR1 is SGHDN, CDR2 FVKESK. The CDR3 is 16 residues long. In DNA form, the CDR3 reads TGTGCCAGCAGCCAAGGATTCACAGGGGGCGGAAACACCATATATTTT. This gives the protein CASSQGFTGGGNTIYF.

The chain is built from TRBV7-2 and TRBJ2-5, with D unresolved. Between the trimmed V and J ends, which lost 5 bases and 2 bases, there was a span of 12 bases. The CDR3 contains 14 residues. Germline CDR1 reads SGHTA; CDR2 reads FQGNSA. CDR3 sequence: CASSLGGAQETQYF. DNA for the CDR3: TGTGCCAGCAGCCTTGGCGGCGCGCAAGAGACCCAGTACTTC.

In its sample, this clone was seen a few times. This sample also contains other DNA sequences that code for the same CDR3. This chain connects TRBV14 to TRBJ2-4, with a possible D match to TRBD2 (5 bases). The CDR3 spans 17 residues. Looked up from germline, CDR1 is SGHDN and CDR2 is FVKESK. Trimming took 1 base from V and 2 from J, leaving 15 bases between them. DNA for the CDR3: TGTGCCAGCAGCCAAGCCACGGGGAGTACTTCCAAAAACATTCAGTACTTC. Translating it yields CASSQATGSTSKNIQYF.

The chain combines TRBV6-5 with TRBJ1-2; D unclear. Between the trimmed V and J ends, which lost 8 bases and 8 bases, there was a span of 15 bases. The CDR3 extends over 12 amino acids. Germline assignment: CDR1 MNHEY and CDR2 SVGAGI. This chain's CDR3 is CASSKESGGYTF. The DNA of the CDR3 is TGTGCCAGCTCAAAGGAATCTGGGGGCTACACCTTC.

J is TRBJ1-5 and V is TRBV3-1 (or the pseudogene TRBV3-2), with 7 bases identical to TRBD1. Germline assignment: CDR1 LGHDT and CDR2 YNNKEL (reference sequence). V dropped 5 bases and J dropped 0; count of bases not matched to a gene: 10. CDR3 length: 17 residues. CDR3 nucleotide sequence: TGTGCCAGCAGCTGCGGACAGGAGATTTATAGCAATCAGCCCCAGCATTTT. Translated, it gives CASSCGQEIYSNQPQHF.

The chain carries TRBV2 and TRBJ1-2, with a tentative D call TRBD1 (5 bases). CDR3 size: 16 residues. V shed 4 bases and J shed 0 bases, with 15 bases lying between them. From germline, CDR1 is SNHLY and CDR2 FYNNEI. As DNA, the CDR3 is TGTGCCAGCAGTGGGCGGGACGACAGAGCTAACTATGGCTACACCTTC. Translating it yields CASSGRDDRANYGYTF. Together with reference TRBV2 and TRBJ1-2, the CDR3 gives the full variable domain: EPEVTQTPSHQVTQMGQEVILRCVPISNHLYFYWYRQILGQKVEFLVSFYNNEISEKSEIFDDQFSVERPDGSNFTLKIRSTKLEDSAMYFCASSGRDDRANYGYTFGSGTRLTVV.

This sequence joins TRBV5-1 and TRBJ1-5; no definite D call. The V gene's germline CDR1 is SGHRS and CDR2 YFSETQ. This CDR3 is 13 amino acids long. V shed 4 bases and J shed 4 bases, with 9 bases lying between them. CDR3 bases: TGCGCCAGCAGCCCATCACTAAATCAGCCCCAGCATTTT. Translated: CASSPSLNQPQHF.

The chain carries TRBV18 and TRBJ2-3; the D gene could be TRBD1 or TRBD2 (7 bases each). This CDR3 has 16 residues. The V end lost 3 bases, the J end lost 1 base, and 14 bases lay between the germline ends. Germline V CDR1 and CDR2: KGHSH, LQKENI. CDR3 loop: CASSPRGGGGTDTQYF. The DNA for the CDR3 is TGTGCCAGCTCACCCAGGGGGGGTGGAGGCACAGATACGCAGTATTTT.

CDR3 region: CASSLGTGSNYGYTF. The CDR3 DNA reads TGTGCCAGCAGCTTGGGGACAGGGTCTAACTATGGCTACACCTTC. V and J are TRBV5-4 and TRBJ1-2; 8 nucleotides align to TRBD1. The trim removed 0 bases at V and 0 bases at J, leaving 1 base unmatched. The germline gives CDR1 SGHNT, CDR2 YYREEE (reference sequence). The CDR3 is made up of 15 amino acids. Looking up the rest from reference TRBV5-4 and TRBJ1-2 gives the full variable domain: ETGVTQSPTHLIKTRGQQVTLRCSSQSGHNTVSWYQQALGQGPQFIFQYYREEENGRGNFPPRFSGLQFPNYSSELNVNALELDDSALYLCASSLGTGSNYGYTFGSGTRLTVV.

The table lists this clone with a count of one. The CDR3 sequence is CASSLRTAKTQETQYF. The CDR3, as DNA: TGTGCCAGCAGCCTACGGACAGCGAAAACTCAAGAGACCCAGTACTTC. The gene calls are TRBV14 and TRBJ2-5, with a possible D match to TRBD1 (6 bases). Germline V gene data show CDR1 as SGHDN and CDR2 as FVKESK. The length of the CDR3 is 16 residues. Trimming left V 4 bases short and J 2 bases short, with 17 bases between.

This clone was recorded a few times. This chain joins TRBV11-2 and TRBJ2-1; 7 positions match TRBD1. This CDR3 has 16 amino acids. Trimming at V came to 1 base and at J to 6 bases, leaving 9 bases not matched to a gene. Germline CDR1 is SGHAT and CDR2 is FQNNGV. CDR3 region: CASSLGAGWDSNEQFF. Written as DNA, the CDR3 is TGTGCCAGCAGCTTAGGGGCTGGTTGGGACAGCAATGAGCAGTTCTTC.

The rearrangement joins TRBV5-6 to TRBJ1-1; TRBD1 matches at 9 bases. CDR1 SGHDT and CDR2 YYEEEE come from the germline V gene. With V trimmed by 6 bases and J by 0 bases, 12 bases remained unmatched. CDR3 length equals 17 residues. The CDR3 DNA reads as TGTGCCAGCACCCGCTACGGGACAGGGTTAATGAACACTGAAGCTTTCTTT. Translation gives CASTRYGTGLMNTEAFF.

The chain joins TRBV5-4 to TRBJ2-5; 7 positions agree with TRBD1. This CDR3 region has 14 residues. The ends lost 5 bases at V and 2 bases at J; junction bases unmatched: 6. Germline values: CDR1 SGHNT, CDR2 YYREEE (reference sequence). CDR3 in DNA: TGTGCCAGCAGGAAAGGGACAGCTCAAGAGACCCAGTACTTC. Translated, it gives CASRKGTAQETQYF.

This clone showed up just once. The chain combines TRBV20-1 with TRBJ2-2; D is ambiguous. V lost 5 bases to trimming and J lost 5 bases, with 6 bases between them. The CDR3 spans 11 residues. CDR1 and CDR2 (germline): DFQATT, SNEGSKA (reference sequence). CDR3: CSADGTGELFF. For the CDR3, the DNA is TGCAGTGCTGATGGGACCGGGGAGCTGTTTTTT.

V is TRBV5-4 and J is TRBJ2-1; 7 nucleotides match TRBD2. CDR1 and CDR2 (germline): SGHNT, YYREEE (reference sequence). The length of the CDR3 is 15 residues. Losses at the gene ends were 4 bases for V and 1 base for J; bases not matched to a gene: 5. In DNA, the CDR3 is TGTGCCAGCAGCGCATCTAGCGGATCCTACAATGAGCAGTTCTTC. Encoded protein: CASSASSGSYNEQFF.

The rearrangement joins TRBV5-1 to TRBJ1-3, with 7 bases fitting TRBD1. CDR1 is SGHRS and CDR2 is YFSETQ in the germline V gene. The CDR3 is made up of 17 amino acids. J lost 2 bases, V lost 0 bases, and 8 bases had no gene match. This CDR3 is CASSLVEGARAGNTIYF. DNA for the CDR3: TGCGCCAGCAGCTTGGTCGAGGGGGCCAGGGCTGGAAACACCATATATTTT.

V and J are TRBV9 and TRBJ2-1, with 9 bases matching TRBD2. The length of the CDR3 is 15 residues. The J segment lost 2 bases and the V segment lost 3 bases, leaving 3 bases of the junction unmatched. Germline-derived CDR1 and CDR2 are SGDLS and YYNGEE. CDR3 coding DNA: TGTGCCAGCAGCGAGACTAGCGGCACCTACAATGAGCAGTTCTTC. It is translated as CASSETSGTYNEQFF. Full variable domain (outside the CDR3, taken from reference TRBV9 and TRBJ2-1): DSGVTQTPKHLITATGQRVTLRCSPRSGDLSVYWYQQSLDQGLQFLIQYYNGEERAKGNILERFSAQQFPDLHSELNLSSLELGDSALYFCASSETSGTYNEQFFGPGTRLTVL.

The chain joins TRBV19 to TRBJ1-5; D not resolved. With 1 base removed from V and 0 bases from J, the gap between germline ends came to 7 bases. The CDR3 sequence is 15 residues long. Germline V gene lookup returns CDR1 LNHDA and CDR2 SQIVND (reference sequence). CDR3 sequence (DNA): TGTGCCAGTAGTATAGTACACACTAGCAATCAGCCCCAGCATTTT. Residues: CASSIVHTSNQPQHF. Based on the CDR3 plus reference TRBV19 and TRBJ1-5, the full variable domain is DGGITQSPKYLFRKEGQNVTLSCEQNLNHDAMYWYRQDPGQGLRLIYYSQIVNDFQKGDIAEGYSVSREKKESFPLTVTSAQKNPTAFYLCASSIVHTSNQPQHFGDGTRLSIL.

V is TRBV2 and J is TRBJ2-2; D unclear. The CDR3 length is 15 residues. Germline CDR1 SNHLY, CDR2 FYNNEI. The V end was cut by 8 bases, the J end by 6 bases, with 19 bases between. In nucleotides, the CDR3 is TGTGCCAGCTATCGCAGCCCTCTCTCACCCGGGGAGCTGTTTTTT. It specifies CASYRSPLSPGELFF.

The V and J genes are TRBV2 and TRBJ2-7; 10 bases match TRBD2. The germline gives CDR1 SNHLY, CDR2 FYNNEI. Losses at the gene ends were 4 bases for V and 2 bases for J; bases not matched to a gene: 5. The CDR3 is 15 residues long. CDR3 sequence reads: CASSAGLAETYEQYF. CDR3 nucleotide sequence: TGTGCCAGCAGTGCAGGACTAGCGGAAACCTACGAGCAGTACTTC.

V and J are TRBV27 and TRBJ1-6; D unclear. The CDR3 totals 12 residues. The V and J ends lost 0 bases and 6 bases respectively, with 0 bases between them. Germline V gene data show CDR1 as MNHEY and CDR2 as SMNVEV (reference sequence). CDR3: CASSLSNSPLHF. The DNA for the CDR3 is TGTGCCAGCAGTTTATCTAATTCACCCCTCCACTTT.

This rearrangement joins TRBV7-2 to TRBJ2-7, with 8 bases matching TRBD2. The germline V gene encodes CDR1 SGHTA and CDR2 FQGNSA. The CDR3 loop spans 16 amino acids. Unmatched junction bases numbered 13, after V lost 5 bases and J lost 4 bases. The CDR3 region has the DNA TGTGCCAGCAGCCCCGACGGGAGCGGGAGATGGTACGAGCAGTACTTC. It is translated as CASSPDGSGRWYEQYF.

The chain couples TRBV7-2 to TRBJ2-2; D gene uncertain. The CDR3 sequence is 11 residues long. Germline-derived CDR1 and CDR2 are SGHTA and FQGNSA. V was cut by 1 base and J by 16 bases, with 10 bases left in between. In DNA, the CDR3 is TGTGCCAGCAGCTTAGGGGCAAGCCCGTTTTTT. This sequence encodes CASSLGASPFF.

The V gene is TRBV7-8, the J gene TRBJ2-7, with 11 bases identical to TRBD2. The CDR3 totals 12 residues. In germline, CDR1 is SGHVS, CDR2 FQNEAQ. The V and J ends lost 10 bases and 1 base, in that order; junction bases with no gene match: 0. The CDR3 reads CATSGRSYEQYF. In DNA, the CDR3 is TGTGCCACTAGCGGGAGGTCCTACGAGCAGTACTTC.

V and J are TRBV27 and TRBJ2-3; no definite D call. Germline values: CDR1 MNHEY, CDR2 SMNVEV (reference sequence). This CDR3 contains 14 residues. Between the trimmed V and J ends, which lost 3 bases and 6 bases, there was a span of 13 bases. Here the CDR3 reads CASSLDGIGDTQYF. For the CDR3, the DNA is TGTGCCAGCAGTTTGGATGGGATCGGTGATACGCAGTATTTT.